The clone carrying this TCR beta chain was seen only a few times. The antigen is unknown. This sample is drawn from a study of breast tumors, draining lymph nodes, adjacent tissues. Samples came from axillary lymph nodes draining the breast cancer. Study findings and constraints: Data fit most tumor T cells coming from lymph node, expanding in tumor. Tumor and nontumor repertoires were significantly more similar in luminal-like than in basal-like breast cancer. Data only fit, rather than demonstrated, lymph node origin of most tumor T cells. Compared with lymph nodes, tumors were less diverse; compared with nontumor tissue, more.

Germline CDR1 is SGHKS and CDR2 is YYEKEE (reference sequence). V was pared by 4 bases and J by 6 bases, with 11 bases between. The CDR3 totals 12 residues. A single record per CDR3 protein comes from TCRdb applying MiXCR to the multiplex PCR reads. Here the sample spans about 180,000 distinct CDR3 sequences, about 30% being singletons. The genes are TRBV5-5 and TRBJ2-7, with unresolved D. The sequenced sample was axillary lymph node tissue. The receptor was derived from a female donor with breast cancer. Some clones in this sample may be carry-over from other donors' samples. CDR3 residues: CASSPGNSEQYF. DNA of the CDR3: TGTGCCAGCAGCCCTGGAAACTCCGAGCAGTACTTC.